The rows below give T cell receptor beta chains drawn from one sample of a study of blood T cell repertoires in COVID-19. The repertoire was sequenced with immunoSEQ multiplex PCR; TCRdb's copy has only in-frame clones and lacks some. This sample carries more than 100,000 clones, roughly 80% of them seen once, and the ten largest clones take 1.4%. The sample comprised peripheral blood. These receptors all stem from a man in his 60s with acute or convalescent COVID-19. CDR3s leave out the opening cysteine and the closing phenylalanine or tryptophan. Each record gives: CDR3 length, J gene, clone size, V gene, CDR3 protein. Size tells how often a clone was seen (once, few, many) or the class of an expanded clone, and some rows leave it out.

CDR3 length: 13; J gene: TRBJ2-1; clone size: -; V gene: TRBV7-3; CDR3 protein: ASSSLTSGVNEQF
CDR3 length: 13; J gene: TRBJ2-1; clone size: -; V gene: TRBV6-5; CDR3 protein: ALNPTSGAYNEQF
CDR3 length: 14; J gene: TRBJ1-3; clone size: -; V gene: TRBV9; CDR3 protein: ASSPRGIYSGNTIY
CDR3 length: 12; J gene: TRBJ1-2; clone size: -; V gene: TRBV7-9; CDR3 protein: ASSPPGGGYGYT
CDR3 length: 14; J gene: TRBJ1-2; clone size: -; V gene: TRBV6-2/TRBV6-3; CDR3 protein: ASSRLGTALNYGYT
CDR3 length: 13; J gene: TRBJ2-3; clone size: -; V gene: TRBV7-2; CDR3 protein: ASSPIWRGTDTQY
CDR3 length: 14; J gene: TRBJ2-1; clone size: -; V gene: TRBV18; CDR3 protein: ASSPPLAGLYNEQF
CDR3 length: 12; J gene: TRBJ1-5; clone size: once; V gene: TRBV6-5; CDR3 protein: ASVSGGGGQPQH
CDR3 length: 12; J gene: TRBJ1-4; clone size: -; V gene: TRBV29-1; CDR3 protein: SVGQGVSNEKLF
CDR3 length: 11; J gene: TRBJ2-5; clone size: -; V gene: TRBV9; CDR3 protein: ASSVFQIGTQY
CDR3 length: 12; J gene: TRBJ1-1; clone size: -; V gene: TRBV18; CDR3 protein: ASSQGAGNTEAF
CDR3 length: 13; J gene: TRBJ1-2; clone size: -; V gene: TRBV27; CDR3 protein: ASRPGGSLYYGYT
CDR3 length: 9; J gene: TRBJ2-1; clone size: -; V gene: TRBV24-1; CDR3 protein: ATGLHGGQF
CDR3 length: 14; J gene: TRBJ2-1; clone size: -; V gene: TRBV27; CDR3 protein: AGSPRGGGGINEQF
CDR3 length: 10; J gene: TRBJ2-3; clone size: -; V gene: TRBV19; CDR3 protein: ASSLLSDTQY
CDR3 length: 13; J gene: TRBJ2-4; clone size: -; V gene: TRBV7-9; CDR3 protein: ASSLGNGGENIQY
CDR3 length: 12; J gene: TRBJ2-7; clone size: -; V gene: TRBV19; CDR3 protein: ASSMTGGSYEQY
CDR3 length: 11; J gene: TRBJ2-2; clone size: few; V gene: TRBV3-1/TRBV3-2; CDR3 protein: ASRSRATGELF
CDR3 length: 13; J gene: TRBJ1-1; clone size: -; V gene: TRBV9; CDR3 protein: ASSVGLVTNTEAF
CDR3 length: 13; J gene: TRBJ2-2; clone size: few; V gene: TRBV6-5; CDR3 protein: ASSRGQGNTGELF
CDR3 length: 11; J gene: TRBJ2-3; clone size: -; V gene: TRBV27; CDR3 protein: ASSTDRADTQY
CDR3 length: 15; J gene: TRBJ2-3; clone size: once; V gene: TRBV5-1; CDR3 protein: ASSSGLAGRGADTQY
CDR3 length: 13; J gene: TRBJ2-2; clone size: few; V gene: TRBV19; CDR3 protein: ASSIGQGNTGELF
CDR3 length: 12; J gene: TRBJ1-2; clone size: -; V gene: TRBV29-1; CDR3 protein: SVEDQLGTGTTT
CDR3 length: 11; J gene: TRBJ2-1; clone size: -; V gene: TRBV11-2; CDR3 protein: ASSFGVGNEQF
CDR3 length: 11; J gene: TRBJ1-4; clone size: -; V gene: TRBV30; CDR3 protein: AWRWADYGKLF
CDR3 length: 13; J gene: TRBJ2-7; clone size: -; V gene: TRBV5-1; CDR3 protein: ASSPPDRGSYEQY
CDR3 length: 14; J gene: TRBJ2-1; clone size: -; V gene: TRBV7-3; CDR3 protein: ASSSGTSGRIDEQF
CDR3 length: 14; J gene: TRBJ2-5; clone size: -; V gene: TRBV24-1; CDR3 protein: ATSDPTSGGQETQY
CDR3 length: 13; J gene: TRBJ2-7; clone size: -; V gene: TRBV4-1; CDR3 protein: ASSQVAGSPYEQY
CDR3 length: 13; J gene: TRBJ1-6; clone size: -; V gene: TRBV6-5; CDR3 protein: ASSYSEGGNSPLH
CDR3 length: 12; J gene: TRBJ2-7; clone size: few; V gene: TRBV30; CDR3 protein: AWAMRGELYEQY
CDR3 length: 11; J gene: TRBJ1-5; clone size: -; V gene: TRBV6-5; CDR3 protein: ASSYSTYQPQH
CDR3 length: 15; J gene: TRBJ1-6; clone size: -; V gene: TRBV27; CDR3 protein: ASSWGTRRTWNSPLH
CDR3 length: 13; J gene: TRBJ2-1; clone size: -; V gene: TRBV11-3; CDR3 protein: ASSPGIARANEQF
CDR3 length: 12; J gene: TRBJ1-1; clone size: -; V gene: TRBV25-1; CDR3 protein: ASSEWGGSTEAF